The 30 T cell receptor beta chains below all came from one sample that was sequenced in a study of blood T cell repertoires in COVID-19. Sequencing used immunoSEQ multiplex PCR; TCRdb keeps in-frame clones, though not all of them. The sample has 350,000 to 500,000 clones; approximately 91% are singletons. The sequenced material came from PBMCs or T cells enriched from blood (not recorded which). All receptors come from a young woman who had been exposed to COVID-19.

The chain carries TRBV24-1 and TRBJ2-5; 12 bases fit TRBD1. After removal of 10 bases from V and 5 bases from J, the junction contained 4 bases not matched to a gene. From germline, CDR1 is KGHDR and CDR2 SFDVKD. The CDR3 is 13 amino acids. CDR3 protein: CATRDRGRETQYF. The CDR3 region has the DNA TGTGCCACGAGGGACAGGGGGCGCGAGACCCAGTACTTC.

The CDR3 protein is CASSLGGEQFF. CDR3 in DNA: TGTGCCAGCAGCCTGGGAGGTGAGCAGTTCTTC. This sequence joins TRBV7-2 and TRBJ2-1; the D gene is possibly TRBD2 (6 bases). CDR1 and CDR2 (germline): SGHTA, FQGNSA. The CDR3 runs 11 residues. V gave up 5 bases and J gave up 9 bases, with 8 bases separating them.

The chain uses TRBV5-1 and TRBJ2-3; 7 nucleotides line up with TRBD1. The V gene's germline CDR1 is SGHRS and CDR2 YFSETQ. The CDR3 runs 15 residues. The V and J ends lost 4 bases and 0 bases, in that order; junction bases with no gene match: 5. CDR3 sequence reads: CASSATGDSTDTQYF. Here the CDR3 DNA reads TGCGCCAGCAGCGCTACAGGGGACAGCACAGATACGCAGTATTTT.

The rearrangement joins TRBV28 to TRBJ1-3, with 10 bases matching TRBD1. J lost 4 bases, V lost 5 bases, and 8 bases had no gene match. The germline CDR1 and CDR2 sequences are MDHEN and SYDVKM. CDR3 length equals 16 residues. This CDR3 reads CASSTPTGGTGNTIYF. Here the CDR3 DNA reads TGTGCCAGCAGTACACCGACAGGGGGCACCGGAAACACCATATATTTT.

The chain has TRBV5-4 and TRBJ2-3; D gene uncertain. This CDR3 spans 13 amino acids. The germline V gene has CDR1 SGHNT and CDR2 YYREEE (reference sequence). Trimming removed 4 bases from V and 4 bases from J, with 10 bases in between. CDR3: CASSPKSADTQYF. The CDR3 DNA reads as TGTGCCAGCAGCCCCAAGAGCGCAGATACGCAGTATTTT.

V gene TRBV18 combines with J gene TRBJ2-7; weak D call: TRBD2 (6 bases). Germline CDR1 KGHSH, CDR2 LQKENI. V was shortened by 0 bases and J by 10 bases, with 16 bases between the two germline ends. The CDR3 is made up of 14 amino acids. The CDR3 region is CASSPPSVGGSQYF. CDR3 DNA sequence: TGTGCCAGCTCACCACCGTCAGTGGGGGGTTCCCAGTACTTC.

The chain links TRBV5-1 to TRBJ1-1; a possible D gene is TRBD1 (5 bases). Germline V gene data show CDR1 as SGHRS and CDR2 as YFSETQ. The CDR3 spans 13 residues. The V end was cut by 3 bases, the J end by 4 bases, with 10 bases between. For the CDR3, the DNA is TGCGCCAGCAGCTCTCAGGGTGGCACTGAAGCTTTCTTT. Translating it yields CASSSQGGTEAFF. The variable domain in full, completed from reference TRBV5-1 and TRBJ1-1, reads KAGVTQTPRYLIKTRGQQVTLSCSPISGHRSVSWYQQTPGQGLQFLFEYFSETQRNKGNFPGRFSGRQFSNSRSEMNVSTLELGDSALYLCASSSQGGTEAFFGQGTRLTVV.

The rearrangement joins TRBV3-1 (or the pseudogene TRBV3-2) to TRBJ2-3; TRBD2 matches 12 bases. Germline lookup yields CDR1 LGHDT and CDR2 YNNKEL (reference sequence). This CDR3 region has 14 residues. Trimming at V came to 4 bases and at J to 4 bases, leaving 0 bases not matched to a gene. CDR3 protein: CASSRLAGADTQYF. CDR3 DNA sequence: TGTGCCAGCAGCCGACTAGCGGGAGCAGATACGCAGTATTTT.

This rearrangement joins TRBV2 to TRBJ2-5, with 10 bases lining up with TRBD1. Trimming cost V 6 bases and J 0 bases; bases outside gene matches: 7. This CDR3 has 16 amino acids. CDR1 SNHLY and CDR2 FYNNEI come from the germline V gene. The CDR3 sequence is CASRDRGLWYQETQYF. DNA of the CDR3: TGTGCCAGCAGAGACAGGGGGCTATGGTACCAAGAGACCCAGTACTTC.

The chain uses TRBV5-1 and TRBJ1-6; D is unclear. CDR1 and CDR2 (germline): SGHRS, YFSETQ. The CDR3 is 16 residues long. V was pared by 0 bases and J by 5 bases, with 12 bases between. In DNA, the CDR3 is TGCGCCAGCAGCTTGGTCGCGGGGATAGATAATTCACCCCTCCACTTT. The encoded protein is CASSLVAGIDNSPLHF.

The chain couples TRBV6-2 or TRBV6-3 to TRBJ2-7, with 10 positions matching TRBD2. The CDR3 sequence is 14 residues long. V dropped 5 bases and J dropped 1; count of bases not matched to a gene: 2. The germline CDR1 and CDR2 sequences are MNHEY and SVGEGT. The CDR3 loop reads CASSETSGSYEQYF. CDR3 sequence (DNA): TGTGCCAGCAGTGAGACTAGCGGGTCCTACGAGCAGTACTTC.

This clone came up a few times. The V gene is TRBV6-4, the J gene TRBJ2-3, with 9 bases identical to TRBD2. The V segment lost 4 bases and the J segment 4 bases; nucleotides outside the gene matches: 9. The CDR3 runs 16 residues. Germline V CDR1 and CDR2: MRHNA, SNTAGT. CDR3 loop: CASSVASGGHSDTQYF. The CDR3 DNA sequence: TGTGCCAGCAGTGTGGCGAGCGGGGGGCATTCAGATACGCAGTATTTT.

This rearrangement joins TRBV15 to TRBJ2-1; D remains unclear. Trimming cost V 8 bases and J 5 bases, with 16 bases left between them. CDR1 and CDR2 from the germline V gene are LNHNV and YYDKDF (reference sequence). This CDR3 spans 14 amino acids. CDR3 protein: CATQVVSYDNEQFF. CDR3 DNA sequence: TGTGCCACCCAAGTAGTTTCTTATGACAATGAGCAGTTCTTC.

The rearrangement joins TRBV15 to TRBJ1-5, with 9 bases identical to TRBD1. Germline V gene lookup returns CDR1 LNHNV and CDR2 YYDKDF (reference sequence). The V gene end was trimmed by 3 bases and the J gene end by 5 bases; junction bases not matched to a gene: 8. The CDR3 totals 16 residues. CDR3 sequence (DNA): TGTGCCACCAGCAGTTACCGGGACAGGGAAGATCAGCCCCAGCATTTT. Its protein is CATSSYRDREDQPQHF.

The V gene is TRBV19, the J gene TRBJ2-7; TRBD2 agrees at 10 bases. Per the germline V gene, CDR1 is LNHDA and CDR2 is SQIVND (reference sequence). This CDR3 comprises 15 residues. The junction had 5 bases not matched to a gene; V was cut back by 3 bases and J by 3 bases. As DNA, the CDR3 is TGTGCCAGTAGTATTTCACTAGCGGGAAGCTACGAGCAGTACTTC. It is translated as CASSISLAGSYEQYF.

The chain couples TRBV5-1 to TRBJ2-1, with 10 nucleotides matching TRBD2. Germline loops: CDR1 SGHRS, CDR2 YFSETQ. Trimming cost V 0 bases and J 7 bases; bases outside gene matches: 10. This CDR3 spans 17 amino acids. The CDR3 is CASSLVASGSLENEQFF. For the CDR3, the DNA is TGCGCCAGCAGCTTGGTTGCTAGCGGGAGTTTAGAAAATGAGCAGTTCTTC.

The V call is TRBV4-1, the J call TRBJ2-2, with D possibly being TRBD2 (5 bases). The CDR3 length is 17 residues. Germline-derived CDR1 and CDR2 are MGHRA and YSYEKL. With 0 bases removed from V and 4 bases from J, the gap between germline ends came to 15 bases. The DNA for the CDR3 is TGCGCCAGCAGCCAAGAGGAGGTTAGCGTCTTCACCGGGGAGCTGTTTTTT. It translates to CASSQEEVSVFTGELFF.

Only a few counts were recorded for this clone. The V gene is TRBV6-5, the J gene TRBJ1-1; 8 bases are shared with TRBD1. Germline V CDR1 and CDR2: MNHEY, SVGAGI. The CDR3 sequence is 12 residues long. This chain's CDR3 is CVTGAMNTEAFF. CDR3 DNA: TGTGTGACAGGGGCGATGAACACTGAAGCTTTCTTT.

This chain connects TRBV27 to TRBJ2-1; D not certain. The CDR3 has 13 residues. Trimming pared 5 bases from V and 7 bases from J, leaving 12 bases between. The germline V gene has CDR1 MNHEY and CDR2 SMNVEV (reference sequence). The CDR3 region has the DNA TGTGCCAGCAGTGCCGCTAGTTGGAATGAGCAGTTCTTC. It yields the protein CASSAASWNEQFF.

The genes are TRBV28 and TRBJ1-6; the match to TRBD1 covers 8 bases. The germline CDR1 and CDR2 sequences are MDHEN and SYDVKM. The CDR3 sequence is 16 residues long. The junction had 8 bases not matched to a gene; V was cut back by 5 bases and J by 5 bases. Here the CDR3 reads CASSPSRGPNNSPLHF. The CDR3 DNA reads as TGTGCCAGCAGTCCGAGCAGGGGGCCAAATAATTCACCCCTCCACTTT.

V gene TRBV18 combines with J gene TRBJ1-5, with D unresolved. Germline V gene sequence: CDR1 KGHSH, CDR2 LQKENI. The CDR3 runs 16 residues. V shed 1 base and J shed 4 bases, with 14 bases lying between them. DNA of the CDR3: TGTGCCAGCTCACCACTCGGAACAGCCTCTAATCAGCCCCAGCATTTT. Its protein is CASSPLGTASNQPQHF.

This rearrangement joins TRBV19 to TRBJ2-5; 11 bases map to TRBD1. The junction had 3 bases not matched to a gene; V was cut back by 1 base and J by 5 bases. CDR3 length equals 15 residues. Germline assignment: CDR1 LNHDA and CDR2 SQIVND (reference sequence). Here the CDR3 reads CASSIGTGGWETQYF. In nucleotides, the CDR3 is TGTGCCAGTAGTATAGGGACAGGGGGCTGGGAGACCCAGTACTTC.

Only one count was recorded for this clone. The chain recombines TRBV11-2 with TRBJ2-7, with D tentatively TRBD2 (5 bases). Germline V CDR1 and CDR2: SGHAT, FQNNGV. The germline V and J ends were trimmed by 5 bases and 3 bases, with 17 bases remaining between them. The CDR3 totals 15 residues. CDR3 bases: TGTGCCAGCAGCGTCGGGATGGGAAGGGACTACGAGCAGTACTTC. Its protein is CASSVGMGRDYEQYF.

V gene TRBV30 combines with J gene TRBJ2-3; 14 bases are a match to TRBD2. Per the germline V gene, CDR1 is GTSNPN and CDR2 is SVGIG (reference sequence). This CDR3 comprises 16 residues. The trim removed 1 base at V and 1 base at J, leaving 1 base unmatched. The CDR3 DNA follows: TGTGCCTGGAGTGCGGGACTAGCGGGGGGCACAGATACGCAGTATTTT. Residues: CAWSAGLAGGTDTQYF.

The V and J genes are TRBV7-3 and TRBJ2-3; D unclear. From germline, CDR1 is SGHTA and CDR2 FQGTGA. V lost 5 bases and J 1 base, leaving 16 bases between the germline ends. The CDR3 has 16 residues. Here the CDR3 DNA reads TGTGCCAGCAGCCCAACCGGTCTGTTAGGCACAGATACGCAGTATTTT. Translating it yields CASSPTGLLGTDTQYF.

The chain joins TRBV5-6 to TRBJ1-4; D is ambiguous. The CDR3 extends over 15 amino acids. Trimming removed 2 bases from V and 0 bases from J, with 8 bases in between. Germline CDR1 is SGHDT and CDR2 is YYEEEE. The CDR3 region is CASSLWAATNEKLFF. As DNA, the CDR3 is TGTGCCAGCAGCTTATGGGCTGCAACTAATGAAAAACTGTTTTTT.

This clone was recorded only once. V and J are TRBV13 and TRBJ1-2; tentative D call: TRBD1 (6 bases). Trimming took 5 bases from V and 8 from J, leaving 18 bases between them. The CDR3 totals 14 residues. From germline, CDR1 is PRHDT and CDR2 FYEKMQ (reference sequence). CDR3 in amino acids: CASSPQGGLRGYTF. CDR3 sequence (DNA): TGTGCCAGCAGCCCACAGGGTGGATTGCGGGGCTACACCTTC.

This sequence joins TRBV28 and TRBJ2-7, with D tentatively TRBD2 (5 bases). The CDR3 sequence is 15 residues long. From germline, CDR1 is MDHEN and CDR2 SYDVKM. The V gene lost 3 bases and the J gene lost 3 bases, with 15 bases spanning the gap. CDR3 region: CASSFRFSGNYEQYF. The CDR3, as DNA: TGTGCCAGCAGTTTTCGTTTCTCCGGGAACTACGAGCAGTACTTC.

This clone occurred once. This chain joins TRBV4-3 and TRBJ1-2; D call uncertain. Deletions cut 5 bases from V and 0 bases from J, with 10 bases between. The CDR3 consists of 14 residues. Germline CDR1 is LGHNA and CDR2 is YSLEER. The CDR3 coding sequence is TGCGCCAGCAGCGGGTCCCGGGCTAACTATGGCTACACCTTC. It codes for CASSGSRANYGYTF.

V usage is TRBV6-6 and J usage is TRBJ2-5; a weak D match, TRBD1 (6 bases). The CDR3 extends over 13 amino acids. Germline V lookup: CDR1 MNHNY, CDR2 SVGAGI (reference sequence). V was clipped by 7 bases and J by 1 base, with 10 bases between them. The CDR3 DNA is TGTGCCAGCACGGACAGAATCCAAGAGACCCAGTACTTC. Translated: CASTDRIQETQYF.